These 27 T cell receptor beta chains were sequenced from one sample in a study of T cell changes during pregnancy in multiple sclerosis. Clones were read by immunoSEQ multiplex PCR, and TCRdb kept only the in-frame ones, dropping some. The sample comprises under 85,000 clones, under 90% of which are singletons, and over 7.5% rests with the top ten. Sequencing was performed on peripheral blood, taken after pregnancy. Source of these receptors: a female donor in good health, enrolled as a control in a pregnancy study.

This chain joins TRBV7-8 and TRBJ2-1; TRBD2 agrees at 9 bases. The CDR3 covers 14 residues. V was pared by 1 base and J by 8 bases, with 3 bases of the junction left unmatched. Looked up from germline, CDR1 is SGHVS and CDR2 is FQNEAQ. The DNA of the CDR3 is TGTGCCAGCAGCTTAGGCGGGAGGGCCGATGAGCAGTTCTTC. It encodes CASSLGGRADEQFF.

The chain combines TRBV2 with TRBJ1-3; D is undetermined. Trimming took 3 bases from V and 0 from J, leaving 6 bases between them. The CDR3 has 14 amino acids. Germline CDR1 reads SNHLY; CDR2 reads FYNNEI. The DNA for the CDR3 is TGTGCCAGCAGTGACAGGTTCTCTGGAAACACCATATATTTT. Protein product: CASSDRFSGNTIYF. The whole variable domain, filled in from reference TRBV2 and TRBJ1-3, reads EPEVTQTPSHQVTQMGQEVILRCVPISNHLYFYWYRQILGQKVEFLVSFYNNEISEKSEIFDDQFSVERPDGSNFTLKIRSTKLEDSAMYFCASSDRFSGNTIYFGEGSWLTVV.

V usage is TRBV5-1 and J usage is TRBJ1-2, with D hard to call. CDR3 length equals 14 residues. Germline V gives CDR1 SGHRS, CDR2 YFSETQ. V lost 3 bases and J lost 1, with 10 bases in between. The CDR3 loop reads CASSSSTSNYGYTF. In nucleotides, the CDR3 is TGCGCCAGCAGCTCGTCGACAAGTAACTATGGCTACACCTTC.

The V and J genes are TRBV27 and TRBJ2-1; possibly TRBD1 for D (5 bases). Per germline, CDR1 MNHEY and CDR2 SMNVEV (reference sequence). Trimming cost V 1 base and J 4 bases, with 20 bases left between them. The CDR3 is made up of 18 amino acids. CDR3 nucleotide sequence: TGTGCCAGCAGTTTATGGGAAATGGGGCAGGGTGGTTACAATGAGCAGTTCTTC. Its protein is CASSLWEMGQGGYNEQFF.

The chain is built from TRBV19 and TRBJ1-4, with 7 bases lining up with TRBD1. V lost 5 bases, J lost 7 bases, and 7 bases stayed unmatched. Germline CDR1 reads LNHDA; CDR2 reads SQIVND (reference sequence). This CDR3 comprises 14 residues. The CDR3 reads CASSLRGLGEKLFF. In DNA form, the CDR3 reads TGTGCCAGTAGTTTGAGGGGGCTCGGTGAAAAACTGTTTTTT.

A remark on this clone: This sample includes further DNA sequences coding for the same CDR3. The genes are TRBV12-5 and TRBJ2-7; D call uncertain. The length of the CDR3 is 11 residues. The V gene's germline CDR1 is LGHNT and CDR2 FRNRAP. Trimming pared 3 bases from V and 4 bases from J, leaving 4 bases between. CDR3 bases: TGTGCTAGTGGTTTCGGGTACGAGCAGTACTTC. Residues: CASGFGYEQYF.

The V gene is TRBV2, the J gene TRBJ2-5; 11 bases match TRBD1. Trimming took 4 bases from V and 5 from J; bases not matched to a gene: 9. Germline CDR1 SNHLY, CDR2 FYNNEI. This CDR3 has 16 amino acids. Here the CDR3 reads CASSAGGQGVWETQYF. The CDR3 DNA reads TGTGCCAGCAGTGCGGGGGGACAGGGGGTGTGGGAGACCCAGTACTTC.

The chain uses TRBV11-2 and TRBJ2-5; weak D call: TRBD1 (6 bases). This CDR3 has 15 amino acids. Trimming removed 5 bases at V and 1 base at J, with 14 bases between. Per the germline V gene, CDR1 is SGHAT and CDR2 is FQNNGV. For the CDR3, the DNA is TGTGCCAGCAGCCTGACAGGAGCGCTCCAAGAGACCCAGTACTTC. Translation gives CASSLTGALQETQYF.

The CDR3 protein is CASRARDFSYNEQFF. CDR3 coding DNA: TGTGCCAGCAGAGCCCGGGACTTCTCCTACAATGAGCAGTTCTTC. J is TRBJ2-1 and V is TRBV6-1, with a possible D match to TRBD2 (6 bases). Germline V gene data show CDR1 as MNHNS and CDR2 as SASEGT. CDR3 length: 15 residues. V gave up 6 bases and J gave up 0 bases, with 12 bases separating them.

This chain joins TRBV19 and TRBJ1-4; 11 positions match TRBD1. Germline lookup yields CDR1 LNHDA and CDR2 SQIVND (reference sequence). Losses at the gene ends were 4 bases for V and 8 bases for J; bases not matched to a gene: 18. The CDR3 length is 19 residues. CDR3 sequence reads: CASSTGRTGGSVGQEKLFF. CDR3 coding DNA: TGTGCCAGTAGTACCGGACGGACAGGGGGCTCGGTCGGGCAGGAAAAACTGTTTTTT. Filled out from reference TRBV19 and TRBJ1-4, the complete variable domain reads DGGITQSPKYLFRKEGQNVTLSCEQNLNHDAMYWYRQDPGQGLRLIYYSQIVNDFQKGDIAEGYSVSREKKESFPLTVTSAQKNPTAFYLCASSTGRTGGSVGQEKLFFGSGTQLSVL.

The chain recombines TRBV15 with TRBJ2-3; D not resolved. V shed 0 bases and J shed 4 bases, with 14 bases lying between them. The CDR3 spans 16 residues. Germline values: CDR1 LNHNV, CDR2 YYDKDF (reference sequence). The CDR3 loop is CATSRDRLTPADTQYF. The CDR3 nucleotides read TGTGCCACCAGCAGAGATAGACTCACTCCGGCAGATACGCAGTATTTT.

In its sample, this clone was seen once. This chain joins TRBV5-4 and TRBJ1-1; D gene uncertain. Trimming shortened V by 2 bases and J by 4 bases, and 15 bases separated the two germline ends. The CDR3 is 15 residues long. Germline CDR1 SGHNT, CDR2 YYREEE (reference sequence). The CDR3 spells CASSLGSQVATEAFF. The CDR3 nucleotides read TGTGCCAGCAGCTTAGGGAGTCAGGTGGCCACTGAAGCTTTCTTT.

In its sample, this clone was seen once. V usage is TRBV12-5 and J usage is TRBJ2-3, with D possibly being TRBD1 (8 bases). The germline gives CDR1 LGHNT, CDR2 FRNRAP. This CDR3 comprises 15 residues. Trimming left V 2 bases short and J 6 bases short, with 15 bases between. DNA for the CDR3: TGTGCTAGTGGTTTGATACAGGGGGGGTGGGATACGCAGTATTTT. Protein: CASGLIQGGWDTQYF.

This clone was recorded a few times. The V call is TRBV29-1, the J call TRBJ1-1; 7 nucleotides align to TRBD1. The V segment lost 7 bases and the J segment 1 base; nucleotides outside the gene matches: 3. This CDR3 spans 12 amino acids. The V gene's germline CDR1 is SQVTM and CDR2 ANQGSEA. The CDR3 DNA follows: TGCAGCGCCCGACAGGGGAACACTGAAGCTTTCTTT. Its translation is CSARQGNTEAFF.

The CDR3 here is CAWRTGSYEQYF. The CDR3, as DNA: TGTGCCTGGAGGACTGGATCCTACGAGCAGTACTTC. V is TRBV30 and J is TRBJ2-7; D is unclear. Germline V gene sequence: CDR1 GTSNPN, CDR2 SVGIG (reference sequence). The V end was cut by 3 bases, the J end by 1 base, with 7 bases between. The CDR3 spans 12 residues. Based on the CDR3 plus reference TRBV30 and TRBJ2-7, the full variable domain is SQTIHQWPATLVQPVGSPLSLECTVEGTSNPNLYWYRQAAGRGLQLLFYSVGIGQISSEVPQNLSASRPQDRQFILSSKKLLLSDSGFYLCAWRTGSYEQYFGPGTRLTVT.

The V gene is TRBV6-5, the J gene TRBJ2-1; D remains unclear. The CDR3 is made up of 11 amino acids. CDR1 and CDR2 (germline): MNHEY, SVGAGI. Trimming took 6 bases from V and 4 from J, leaving 4 bases between them. Written as DNA, the CDR3 is TGTGCCAGCAGGAGGTACAATGAGCAGTTCTTC. It translates to CASRRYNEQFF.

The chain combines TRBV7-9 with TRBJ2-7; unclear D gene. Deletions cut 2 bases from V and 9 bases from J, with 26 bases between. CDR3 length equals 17 residues. Germline V lookup: CDR1 SEHNR, CDR2 FQNEAQ (reference sequence). CDR3 residues: CASSLQPLWQDPSGQYF. CDR3 nucleotides: TGTGCCAGCAGCTTACAACCCCTCTGGCAGGATCCGTCAGGGCAGTACTTC. Variable domain in full (rest from reference TRBV7-9 and TRBJ2-7): DTGVSQNPRHKITKRGQNVTFRCDPISEHNRLYWYRQTLGQGPEFLTYFQNEAQLEKSRLLSDRFSAERPKGSFSTLEIQRTEQGDSAMYLCASSLQPLWQDPSGQYFGPGTRLTVT.

This chain uses TRBV4-3 with TRBJ2-1, with a possible D match to TRBD1 (6 bases). The V and J ends lost 2 bases and 6 bases respectively, with 14 bases between them. The CDR3 contains 15 residues. Germline CDR1 is LGHNA and CDR2 is YSLEER. The CDR3 region is CASSQNAAGVNEQFF. The CDR3 nucleotides read TGCGCCAGCAGCCAAAACGCAGCAGGGGTCAATGAGCAGTTCTTC.

This rearrangement joins TRBV4-2 to TRBJ2-7; 11 bases are shared with TRBD2. The J segment lost 5 bases and the V segment lost 5 bases, leaving 5 bases of the junction unmatched. This CDR3 is 14 amino acids long. Germline V gene data show CDR1 as LGHNA and CDR2 as YNFKEQ. This CDR3 reads CASSRTSGRDEQYF. Written as DNA, the CDR3 is TGTGCCAGCAGCAGAACTAGCGGGAGAGACGAGCAGTACTTC.

A single count supports this clone. The V call is TRBV25-1, the J call TRBJ2-5; the D gene is possibly TRBD2 (6 bases). The CDR3 is 15 amino acids. Trimming removed 1 base at V and 2 bases at J, with 11 bases between. Germline assignment: CDR1 MGHDK and CDR2 SYGVNS. CDR3 amino acids: CASSEWLAQQETQYF. The CDR3 nucleotides read TGTGCCAGCAGTGAATGGCTAGCGCAACAAGAGACCCAGTACTTC.

The V gene is TRBV28, the J gene TRBJ2-3, with 11 bases fitting TRBD2. The CDR3 sequence is 15 residues long. From germline, CDR1 is MDHEN and CDR2 SYDVKM. Trimming took 6 bases from V and 5 from J; bases not matched to a gene: 7. CDR3 DNA: TGTGCCAGCAGCACTAGCGGGGGATGGGGAGATACGCAGTATTTT. The encoded protein is CASSTSGGWGDTQYF. The whole variable domain, filled in from reference TRBV28 and TRBJ2-3, reads DVKVTQSSRYLVKRTGEKVFLECVQDMDHENMFWYRQDPGLGLRLIYFSYDVKMKEKGDIPEGYSVSREKKERFSLILESASTNQTSMYLCASSTSGGWGDTQYFGPGTRLTVL.

The CDR3, as DNA: TGTGCCAGCAGCCCCGGCGGGGGTATCTTCGAAAAACTGTTTTTT. Protein: CASSPGGGIFEKLFF. The rearrangement links TRBV7-9 to TRBJ1-4, with D tentatively TRBD1 (5 bases). CDR1 is SEHNR and CDR2 is FQNEAQ in the germline V gene (reference sequence). The CDR3 has 15 amino acids. Trimming stripped 5 bases from V and 8 bases from J, with 18 bases between.

This clone is a singleton in its sample. The chain couples TRBV10-2 to TRBJ2-7, with a possible D match to TRBD2 (7 bases). CDR3 length: 15 amino acids. The germline V and J ends were trimmed by 2 bases and 2 bases, with 13 bases remaining between them. Per the germline V gene, CDR1 is WSHSY and CDR2 is SAAADI. The CDR3 reads CASSERAGAPYEQYF. CDR3 coding DNA: TGCGCCAGCAGTGAGCGTGCGGGGGCCCCCTACGAGCAGTACTTC.

The sample holds a few counts of this clone. The chain recombines TRBV27 with TRBJ2-4, with a tentative D call TRBD1 (6 bases). Germline CDR1 MNHEY, CDR2 SMNVEV (reference sequence). With 5 bases removed from V and 8 bases from J, the gap between germline ends came to 13 bases. The CDR3 contains 13 residues. In DNA form, the CDR3 reads TGTGCCAGCAGTCCCTTCTCAGGGGACATTCAGTACTTC. As protein: CASSPFSGDIQYF.

The chain has TRBV7-2 and TRBJ1-2, with 7 bases identical to TRBD1. This CDR3 region has 12 residues. With 9 bases clipped from V and 5 bases from J, the junction kept 6 bases outside the gene matches. Germline V CDR1 and CDR2: SGHTA, FQGNSA. CDR3 region: CARGDSEYGYTF. Here the CDR3 DNA reads TGTGCCAGAGGGGACAGTGAATATGGCTACACCTTC. The whole variable domain, remainder taken from reference TRBV7-2 and TRBJ1-2, is GAGVSQSPSNKVTEKGKDVELRCDPISGHTALYWYRQSLGQGLEFLIYFQGNSAPDKSGLPSDRFSAERTGGSVSTLTIQRTQQEDSAVYLCARGDSEYGYTFGSGTRLTVV.

The V gene is TRBV6-1, the J gene TRBJ1-5; 12 bases map to TRBD1. The CDR3 is made up of 15 amino acids. V lost 4 bases, J lost 5 bases, and 3 bases stayed unmatched. Germline V gene sequence: CDR1 MNHNS, CDR2 SASEGT. The CDR3 protein is CASSGDRGRDQPQHF. The CDR3 DNA follows: TGTGCCAGCAGTGGGGACAGGGGGCGCGATCAGCCCCAGCATTTT.

In this sample, this clone turned up once. The chain employs TRBV9 and TRBJ2-7; a weak D match, TRBD1 (5 bases). The germline V and J ends were trimmed by 0 bases and 1 base, with 8 bases remaining between them. Germline-derived CDR1 and CDR2 are SGDLS and YYNGEE. The CDR3 has 14 residues. The DNA for the CDR3 is TGTGCCAGCAGCGTAGGGACACAATCCTACGAGCAGTACTTC. Translated: CASSVGTQSYEQYF.